This is a list of T cell receptor beta chains from one sample in a study of CD8 T cells in Susac syndrome. One entry per CDR3 protein results from TCRdb running MiXCR on the immunoSEQ multiplex PCR reads. The sample lists hundreds of thousands of distinct CDR3 sequences; approximately 95% were seen once. Sequencing was carried out using CD4+ T cells from PBMCs. The receptors come from a human donor with multiple sclerosis. The CDR3 runs from the conserved cysteine through the conserved F or W. Fields, in order: J gene, CDR3 length, V gene, D gene, clone size, CDR3 protein, CDR3 DNA. D genes are given only for firm matches. The size field is filled for only some rows; it gives once, few, many or a size class.

TRBJ2-1 | 15 | TRBV29-1 | TRBD2 | - | CSVRTSGRALNEQFF | TGCAGCGTTCGGACTAGCGGGAGGGCCCTCAATGAGCAGTTCTTC
TRBJ2-5 | 12 | TRBV2 | - | - | CATLYAGETQYF | TGTGCCACCCTGTACGCAGGGGAGACCCAGTACTTC
TRBJ2-2 | 14 | TRBV2 | - | - | CASTQGSGTGELFF | TGTGCCAGCACCCAGGGATCAGGCACCGGGGAGCTGTTTTTT
TRBJ1-1 | 13 | TRBV5-1 | - | - | CASSLEGRGEAFF | TGCGCCAGCAGCTTGGAAGGCAGGGGTGAAGCTTTCTTT
TRBJ2-4 | 14 | TRBV5-1 | - | - | CASSLDLPGNIQYF | TGCGCCAGCAGCTTGGACCTGCCCGGGAACATTCAGTACTTC
TRBJ2-2 | 16 | TRBV7-9 | TRBD1 | - | CASSSRQGSNTGELFF | TGTGCCAGCAGCAGCAGACAGGGATCGAACACCGGGGAGCTGTTTTTT
TRBJ1-1 | 14 | TRBV10-3 | - | - | CATRDSRGGTEAFF | TGTGCCACCCGGGACTCTAGGGGTGGCACTGAAGCTTTCTTT
TRBJ2-7 | 16 | TRBV4-1 | - | - | CASSQDPQGQSYEQYF | TGCGCCAGCAGCCAAGACCCCCAGGGTCAATCCTACGAGCAGTACTTC
TRBJ2-1 | 16 | TRBV9 | - | once | CASSVAGYSDYNEQFF | TGTGCCAGCAGCGTAGCTGGATATAGCGACTACAATGAGCAGTTCTTC
TRBJ2-7 | 12 | TRBV29-1 | - | - | CSVVAVSYEQYF | TGCAGCGTTGTAGCGGTATCCTACGAGCAGTACTTC
TRBJ2-5 | 14 | TRBV7-9 | - | - | CASSLVGPQETQYF | TGTGCCAGCAGCTTAGTCGGGCCTCAGGAGACCCAGTACTTC
TRBJ2-3 | 11 | TRBV6-1 | - | - | CASIRQNTQYF | TGTGCCAGCATCAGACAAAATACGCAGTATTTT
TRBJ1-1 | 13 | TRBV20-1 | - | - | CSASKSWGAEAFF | TGCAGTGCTAGCAAATCGTGGGGCGCTGAAGCTTTCTTT
TRBJ2-1 | 14 | TRBV6-5 | - | - | CASSYQDTSYEQFF | TGTGCCAGCAGTTACCAGGACACTAGTTATGAGCAGTTCTTC
TRBJ2-7 | 13 | TRBV3-1 | TRBD2 | - | CASSHGGVYEQYF | TGTGCCAGCAGCCACGGGGGGGTCTACGAGCAGTACTTC